This is a list of T cell receptor beta chains from one sample in a study of cytomegalovirus exposure and HLA in healthy donors. Libraries were prepared by immunoSEQ multiplex PCR; TCRdb keeps only in-frame clonotypes and omits some of them. The table records some 150,000 clones, roughly 77% of them present only once. The sample taken for sequencing was PBMCs. Every receptor here comes from a human donor in good health. Both conserved end residues are part of each CDR3. The D gene is left open where the match is weak. Clone size is given for some rows only: seen once, a few or many times, or a class if the clone is expanded.

j_gene: TRBJ1-5
d_gene: TRBD1
abundance: few
v_gene: TRBV7-2
len: 13
CDR3aa: CASSWTGNQPQHF
CDR3nt: TGTGCCAGCAGCTGGACAGGGAATCAGCCCCAGCATTTT

j_gene: TRBJ2-7
d_gene: .
abundance: once
v_gene: TRBV18
len: 15
CDR3aa: CASSPSGVSLYEQYF
CDR3nt: TGTGCCAGCTCACCGTCCGGGGTATCTTTATACGAGCAGTACTTC

j_gene: TRBJ1-1
d_gene: .
abundance: few
v_gene: TRBV5-1
len: 14
CDR3aa: CASSLKGQNTEAFF
CDR3nt: TGCGCCAGCAGCTTGAAGGGGCAGAACACTGAAGCTTTCTTT

j_gene: TRBJ2-1
d_gene: TRBD2
abundance: .
v_gene: TRBV5-1
len: 15
CDR3aa: CASSLDSGRENEQFF
CDR3nt: TGCGCCAGCAGCTTAGATAGCGGGAGAGAAAATGAGCAGTTCTTC

j_gene: TRBJ2-1
d_gene: .
abundance: once
v_gene: TRBV7-9
len: 12
CDR3aa: CASSSNHNEQFF
CDR3nt: TGTGCCAGCAGCTCTAACCACAATGAGCAGTTCTTC

j_gene: TRBJ2-5
d_gene: TRBD2
abundance: .
v_gene: TRBV28
len: 18
CDR3aa: CASIYLTGLAGKQETQYF
CDR3nt: TGTGCCAGCATCTACCTAACGGGACTAGCGGGAAAACAAGAGACCCAGTACTTC

j_gene: TRBJ2-5
d_gene: TRBD2
abundance: .
v_gene: TRBV18
len: 13
CDR3aa: CASSPGGVETQYF
CDR3nt: TGTGCCAGCTCACCAGGGGGGGTTGAGACCCAGTACTTC

j_gene: TRBJ1-2
d_gene: TRBD1
abundance: .
v_gene: TRBV25-1
len: 16
CDR3aa: CASSEPRQGSGYGYTF
CDR3nt: TGTGCCAGCAGTGAACCGAGACAGGGTTCGGGTTATGGCTACACCTTC

j_gene: TRBJ2-1
d_gene: .
abundance: once
v_gene: TRBV4-1
len: 17
CDR3aa: CASSQDGEGIEYNEQFF
CDR3nt: TGCGCCAGCAGCCAAGATGGTGAGGGAATCGAGTACAATGAGCAGTTCTTC

j_gene: TRBJ2-7
d_gene: TRBD2
abundance: few
v_gene: TRBV18
len: 13
CDR3aa: CASSPGAGGEQYF
CDR3nt: TGTGCCAGCTCACCAGGGGCGGGGGGCGAGCAGTACTTC

j_gene: TRBJ2-6
d_gene: TRBD1
abundance: few
v_gene: TRBV19
len: 16
CDR3aa: CASSPGQGSGANVLTF
CDR3nt: TGTGCCAGTAGTCCCGGACAGGGCTCTGGGGCCAACGTCCTGACTTTC

j_gene: TRBJ1-4
d_gene: TRBD1
abundance: .
v_gene: TRBV25-1
len: 14
CDR3aa: CASTPDRGDEKLFF
CDR3nt: TGTGCCAGCACCCCGGACAGGGGGGATGAAAAACTGTTTTTT

j_gene: TRBJ1-1
d_gene: .
abundance: .
v_gene: TRBV9
len: 14
CDR3aa: CASSVAGAATEAFF
CDR3nt: TGTGCCAGCAGCGTAGCTGGGGCGGCCACTGAAGCTTTCTTT

j_gene: TRBJ1-1
d_gene: TRBD1
abundance: few
v_gene: TRBV19
len: 14
CDR3aa: CASSLQGGNTEAFF
CDR3nt: TGTGCCAGTAGTTTACAGGGGGGCAACACTGAAGCTTTCTTT

j_gene: TRBJ1-2
d_gene: .
abundance: few
v_gene: TRBV6-6
len: 14
CDR3aa: CASSSTGGDYGYTF
CDR3nt: TGTGCCAGCAGTTCGACAGGAGGAGACTATGGCTACACCTTC

j_gene: TRBJ2-7
d_gene: .
abundance: .
v_gene: TRBV18
len: 17
CDR3aa: CASSPVGGAGESYEQYF
CDR3nt: TGTGCCAGCTCACCCGTTGGGGGGGCAGGGGAAAGCTACGAGCAGTACTTC

j_gene: TRBJ2-1
d_gene: .
abundance: once
v_gene: TRBV7-9
len: 13
CDR3aa: CASSLIRSPEQFF
CDR3nt: TGTGCCAGCAGCTTAATACGGAGCCCTGAGCAGTTCTTC

j_gene: TRBJ1-1
d_gene: .
abundance: .
v_gene: TRBV15
len: 16
CDR3aa: CATSRYNRAGDTEAFF
CDR3nt: TGTGCCACCAGCAGATATAACCGAGCCGGGGACACTGAAGCTTTCTTT

j_gene: TRBJ2-1
d_gene: TRBD2
abundance: .
v_gene: TRBV4-1
len: 20
CDR3aa: CASSSGLAGGIALGVSEQFF
CDR3nt: TGCGCCAGCAGCTCCGGACTAGCGGGAGGCATTGCCCTTGGAGTGTCAGAGCAGTTCTTC

j_gene: TRBJ2-2
d_gene: .
abundance: once
v_gene: TRBV15
len: 14
CDR3aa: CATSRDRGPGELFF
CDR3nt: TGTGCCACCAGCAGAGATCGGGGTCCCGGGGAGCTGTTTTTT

j_gene: TRBJ1-5
d_gene: .
abundance: .
v_gene: TRBV5-5
len: 15
CDR3aa: CASSLANRESQPQHF
CDR3nt: TGTGCCAGCAGCTTGGCGAACAGGGAAAGTCAGCCCCAGCATTTT

j_gene: TRBJ2-2
d_gene: TRBD1
abundance: once
v_gene: TRBV10-3
len: 14
CDR3aa: CASPHRGDTGELFF
CDR3nt: TGTGCCAGCCCGCACAGGGGTGACACCGGGGAGCTGTTTTTT

j_gene: TRBJ2-7
d_gene: .
abundance: once
v_gene: TRBV7-2
len: 13
CDR3aa: CASSLSGPGEQYF
CDR3nt: TGTGCCAGCAGCTTAAGCGGACCCGGCGAGCAGTACTTC

j_gene: TRBJ2-1
d_gene: TRBD2
abundance: .
v_gene: TRBV2
len: 15
CDR3aa: CASLVRDYSYNEQFF
CDR3nt: TGTGCCAGTCTAGTCCGGGACTACTCCTACAATGAGCAGTTCTTC

j_gene: TRBJ2-7
d_gene: .
abundance: .
v_gene: TRBV4-2
len: 15
CDR3aa: CASSQTQGSSYEQYF
CDR3nt: TGTGCCAGCAGCCAAACTCAGGGGAGCTCCTACGAGCAGTACTTC

j_gene: TRBJ1-1
d_gene: TRBD1
abundance: .
v_gene: TRBV7-9
len: 14
CDR3aa: CASSLVQGPTEAFF
CDR3nt: TGTGCCAGCAGCTTAGTACAGGGGCCAACTGAAGCTTTCTTT

j_gene: TRBJ1-5
d_gene: TRBD1
abundance: .
v_gene: TRBV19
len: 13
CDR3aa: CASTGGGNQPQHF
CDR3nt: TGTGCCAGTACAGGGGGCGGTAATCAGCCCCAGCATTTT

j_gene: TRBJ1-2
d_gene: .
abundance: .
v_gene: TRBV10-2
len: 14
CDR3aa: CASSEWGDYYGYTF
CDR3nt: TGCGCCAGCAGTGAGTGGGGAGACTACTATGGCTACACCTTC

j_gene: TRBJ2-6
d_gene: .
abundance: .
v_gene: TRBV25-1
len: 15
CDR3aa: CASSEGGAGANVLTF
CDR3nt: TGTGCCAGCAGTGAAGGGGGCGCTGGGGCCAACGTCCTGACTTTC

j_gene: TRBJ2-7
d_gene: .
abundance: .
v_gene: TRBV6-5
len: 13
CDR3aa: CASSYARYYEQYF
CDR3nt: TGTGCCAGCAGTTACGCTAGGTACTACGAGCAGTACTTC

j_gene: TRBJ1-1
d_gene: .
abundance: .
v_gene: TRBV5-1
len: 14
CDR3aa: CASSRQPGNTEAFF
CDR3nt: TGCGCCAGCAGTCGCCAGCCGGGAAACACTGAAGCTTTCTTT

j_gene: TRBJ1-2
d_gene: TRBD1
abundance: once
v_gene: TRBV7-8
len: 15
CDR3aa: CASSLDPGTVYGYTF
CDR3nt: TGTGCCAGCAGCTTAGACCCCGGGACAGTCTATGGCTACACCTTC

j_gene: TRBJ2-7
d_gene: TRBD1
abundance: few
v_gene: TRBV6-5
len: 13
CDR3aa: CASSPRTGREQYF
CDR3nt: TGTGCCAGCAGTCCCCGGACAGGGAGGGAGCAGTACTTC

j_gene: TRBJ1-1
d_gene: .
abundance: .
v_gene: TRBV6-1
len: 15
CDR3aa: CASSAQGEMSTEAFF
CDR3nt: TGTGCCAGCAGTGCACAGGGCGAAATGAGTACTGAAGCTTTCTTT

j_gene: TRBJ2-5
d_gene: .
abundance: .
v_gene: TRBV5-1
len: 15
CDR3aa: CASSFTGTIQETQYF
CDR3nt: TGCGCCAGCAGCTTCACAGGGACGATACAAGAGACCCAGTACTTC

j_gene: TRBJ1-4
d_gene: .
abundance: .
v_gene: TRBV5-4
len: 14
CDR3aa: CASSAGRTNEKLFF
CDR3nt: TGTGCCAGCAGCGCAGGGAGGACTAATGAAAAACTGTTTTTT

j_gene: TRBJ1-2
d_gene: .
abundance: .
v_gene: TRBV6-6
len: 16
CDR3aa: CASRFQPSRGAYGYTF
CDR3nt: TGTGCCAGCAGGTTCCAGCCTTCCCGGGGAGCCTATGGCTACACCTTC

j_gene: TRBJ2-7
d_gene: TRBD1
abundance: .
v_gene: TRBV30
len: 15
CDR3aa: CAWSVQQGYSYEQYF
CDR3nt: TGTGCCTGGAGTGTCCAACAGGGGTATTCCTACGAGCAGTACTTC

j_gene: TRBJ1-1
d_gene: .
abundance: once
v_gene: TRBV6-5
len: 11
CDR3aa: CASARDTEAFF
CDR3nt: TGTGCCAGCGCGAGGGACACTGAAGCTTTCTTT

j_gene: TRBJ2-3
d_gene: TRBD1
abundance: once
v_gene: TRBV30
len: 15
CDR3aa: CARASWTGGSDTQYF
CDR3nt: TGTGCCCGGGCTAGTTGGACAGGGGGGTCAGATACGCAGTATTTT

j_gene: TRBJ1-2
d_gene: TRBD1
abundance: .
v_gene: TRBV27
len: 14
CDR3aa: CASSLQGGSYGYPF
CDR3nt: TGTGCCAGCAGTTTACAAGGGGGCAGCTATGGCTACCCCTTC

j_gene: TRBJ2-3
d_gene: TRBD2
abundance: .
v_gene: TRBV6-1
len: 16
CDR3aa: CASSERAGEGADTQYF
CDR3nt: TGTGCCAGCAGTGAACGGGCGGGGGAAGGGGCAGATACGCAGTATTTT

j_gene: TRBJ2-5
d_gene: .
abundance: .
v_gene: TRBV7-2
len: 14
CDR3aa: CASSLGGSQETQYF
CDR3nt: TGTGCCAGCAGCTTAGGCGGCAGCCAAGAGACCCAGTACTTC

j_gene: TRBJ1-1
d_gene: .
abundance: .
v_gene: TRBV6-5
len: 12
CDR3aa: CASSYAQGEAFF
CDR3nt: TGTGCCAGCAGTTACGCTCAGGGAGAAGCTTTCTTT

j_gene: TRBJ1-2
d_gene: .
abundance: .
v_gene: TRBV7-9
len: 13
CDR3aa: CASSPDSPYGYTF
CDR3nt: TGTGCCAGCAGCCCAGACAGTCCCTATGGCTACACCTTC

j_gene: TRBJ2-7
d_gene: .
abundance: .
v_gene: TRBV5-6
len: 12
CDR3aa: CASSLQAYEQYF
CDR3nt: TGTGCCAGCAGCTTACAGGCCTACGAGCAGTACTTC

j_gene: TRBJ2-7
d_gene: TRBD2
abundance: .
v_gene: TRBV7-2
len: 15
CDR3aa: CASSKRAGGGQVQYF
CDR3nt: TGTGCCAGCAGCAAGAGAGCGGGCGGGGGGCAGGTGCAGTACTTC

j_gene: TRBJ2-3
d_gene: .
abundance: .
v_gene: TRBV7-6
len: 15
CDR3aa: CASSLAPTRTDTQYF
CDR3nt: TGTGCCAGCAGCTTAGCGCCTACTCGCACAGATACGCAGTATTTT

j_gene: TRBJ2-1
d_gene: TRBD2
abundance: .
v_gene: TRBV5-6
len: 15
CDR3aa: CATNARAGVYNEQFF
CDR3nt: TGTGCCACCAATGCCCGGGCGGGAGTCTACAATGAGCAGTTCTTC

j_gene: TRBJ1-2
d_gene: TRBD1
abundance: .
v_gene: TRBV5-1
len: 15
CDR3aa: CASSAETGGDYGYTF
CDR3nt: TGCGCCAGCAGCGCCGAAACAGGGGGCGACTATGGCTACACCTTC

j_gene: TRBJ1-1
d_gene: .
abundance: .
v_gene: TRBV5-1
len: 15
CDR3aa: CASSLAGEKSTEAFF
CDR3nt: TGCGCCAGCAGCTTGGCGGGGGAAAAGAGCACTGAAGCTTTCTTT

j_gene: TRBJ2-3
d_gene: TRBD1
abundance: .
v_gene: TRBV2
len: 13
CDR3aa: CASRDRGMDTQYF
CDR3nt: TGTGCCAGCAGGGACAGGGGGATGGATACGCAGTATTTT

j_gene: TRBJ1-1
d_gene: .
abundance: few
v_gene: TRBV28
len: 13
CDR3aa: CASSLIAGSEAFF
CDR3nt: TGTGCCAGCAGTTTAATCGCGGGATCTGAAGCTTTCTTT

j_gene: TRBJ2-1
d_gene: TRBD2
abundance: once
v_gene: TRBV29-1
len: 14
CDR3aa: CSVEGGGAGNEQFF
CDR3nt: TGCAGCGTTGAGGGCGGGGGGGCCGGCAATGAGCAGTTCTTC

j_gene: TRBJ2-5
d_gene: .
abundance: once
v_gene: TRBV5-1
len: 16
CDR3aa: CASSLSVGIGQETQYF
CDR3nt: TGCGCCAGCAGCTTAAGCGTTGGTATAGGTCAAGAGACCCAGTACTTC

j_gene: TRBJ2-5
d_gene: .
abundance: .
v_gene: TRBV18
len: 17
CDR3aa: CASSPSPFRVGVETQYF
CDR3nt: TGTGCCAGCTCACCCAGCCCCTTTCGAGTAGGGGTAGAGACCCAGTACTTC

j_gene: TRBJ1-2
d_gene: TRBD1
abundance: .
v_gene: TRBV4-1
len: 14
CDR3aa: CASSQEQGAKGYTF
CDR3nt: TGCGCCAGCAGCCAAGAGCAGGGGGCAAAGGGCTACACCTTC

j_gene: TRBJ2-7
d_gene: .
abundance: .
v_gene: TRBV2
len: 13
CDR3aa: CASFFPGGYEQYF
CDR3nt: TGTGCCAGCTTCTTTCCAGGGGGGTACGAGCAGTACTTC

j_gene: TRBJ2-5
d_gene: TRBD2
abundance: .
v_gene: TRBV2
len: 15
CDR3aa: CASSDIAGGLETQYF
CDR3nt: TGTGCCAGCAGTGACATAGCGGGGGGGTTAGAGACCCAGTACTTC